The 22 T cell receptor beta chains presented below share a single source sample, sequenced in a study of CD8 T cells in Susac syndrome. Random hexamers primed reverse transcription of about 0.5 to 1 ug RNA. Using its own MiXCR run on the immunoSEQ multiplex PCR reads, TCRdb lists one record per CDR3 protein. This sample has around 200,000 distinct CDR3 sequences; 85% to 95% occur once, and the top ten carry 0.08% to 0.11%. Sequencing was done on a sample of CD4+ T cells from PBMCs. These receptors came from a human donor in good health.

This chain links TRBV10-3 with TRBJ2-7; no reliable D call. V dropped 2 bases and J dropped 3 bases, with 2 bases sitting between them. CDR1 is ENHRY, CDR2 SYGVKD, per germline. The CDR3 has 11 amino acids. CDR3 bases: TGTGCCATCAGTGAGAACTACGAGCAGTACTTC. It encodes CAISENYEQYF.

The chain has TRBV18 and TRBJ1-5, with TRBD1 matching over 7 bases. CDR3 length equals 15 residues. Per the germline V gene, CDR1 is KGHSH and CDR2 is LQKENI. V shed 6 bases and J 1 base; nucleotides not matched to a gene: 6. CDR3 region: CASSPGTASNQPQHF. The CDR3 region has the DNA TGTGCCAGCTCCCCCGGGACAGCCAGCAATCAGCCCCAGCATTTT.

The chain uses TRBV20-1 and TRBJ2-5, with D possibly TRBD1 on 5 matching bases. Germline CDR1 DFQATT, CDR2 SNEGSKA (reference sequence). The V gene lost 6 bases and the J gene lost 5 bases, with 13 bases spanning the gap. CDR3 size: 12 residues. This chain's CDR3 is CSASQGRETQYF. CDR3 DNA: TGCAGTGCCTCCCAGGGCCGCGAGACCCAGTACTTC.

The gene calls are TRBV28 and TRBJ2-5; D is uncertain. The length of the CDR3 is 16 residues. The V gene lost 5 bases and the J gene lost 2 bases, with 18 bases spanning the gap. Germline CDR1 MDHEN, CDR2 SYDVKM. The CDR3 nucleotides read TGTGCCAGCAGTCCCACGGTCTTCGAGAGTCAAGAGACCCAGTACTTC. It is translated as CASSPTVFESQETQYF.

V is TRBV9 and J is TRBJ2-1; D is perhaps TRBD2 (6 bases). CDR1 SGDLS and CDR2 YYNGEE come from the germline V gene. This CDR3 is 13 amino acids long. Trimming removed 3 bases at V and 12 bases at J, with 16 bases between. CDR3 sequence (DNA): TGTGCCAGCAGCGAAGGGCGGGGCGATGGGCAGTTCTTC. Encoded protein: CASSEGRGDGQFF.

The rearrangement joins TRBV30 to TRBJ2-1, with TRBD1 matching 10 bases. This CDR3 has 14 amino acids. V trimming: 0 bases; J trimming: 10 bases; junction bases outside the gene matches: 6. CDR1 and CDR2 from the germline V gene are GTSNPN and SVGIG (reference sequence). The CDR3 protein is CAWSVGTGVGEQFF. CDR3 DNA sequence: TGTGCCTGGAGTGTCGGGACAGGGGTAGGGGAGCAGTTCTTC.

The chain links TRBV3-1 to TRBJ2-3; D is possibly TRBD1 or TRBD2 (5 bases each). This CDR3 is built from 17 residues. Deletions cut 2 bases from V and 1 base from J, with 16 bases between. The germline CDR1 and CDR2 sequences are LGHDT and YNNKEL (reference sequence). CDR3 in DNA: TGTGCCAGCAGCCAAACGCCCCGGGACCCTCGCACAGATACGCAGTATTTT. It is translated as CASSQTPRDPRTDTQYF.

The gene calls are TRBV28 and TRBJ2-2; D remains ambiguous. The CDR3 is 10 amino acids. The germline V gene encodes CDR1 MDHEN and CDR2 SYDVKM. Between the trimmed V and J ends, which lost 6 bases and 7 bases, there was a span of 3 bases. CDR3 in amino acids: CASRDGELFF. The CDR3 coding sequence is TGTGCCAGCAGGGACGGGGAGCTGTTTTTT.

This chain uses TRBV7-9 with TRBJ1-5, with 7 bases fitting TRBD1. The germline gives CDR1 SEHNR, CDR2 FQNEAQ (reference sequence). The CDR3 has 16 residues. The J segment lost 6 bases and the V segment lost 5 bases, leaving 13 bases of the junction unmatched. CDR3 sequence reads: CASSHNEYRGTQPQHF. The CDR3 coding sequence is TGTGCCAGCAGCCACAACGAATACAGGGGTACTCAGCCCCAGCATTTT.

The chain combines TRBV6-2 or TRBV6-3 with TRBJ2-5; TRBD2 matches 8 bases. From germline, CDR1 is MNHEY and CDR2 SVGEGT. This CDR3 comprises 18 residues. V lost 6 bases, J lost 7 bases, and 22 bases stayed unmatched. The CDR3 loop reads CASSLGRARGIHVGTQYF. DNA of the CDR3: TGTGCCAGCAGCCTCGGGAGGGCGCGGGGGATCCACGTGGGGACCCAGTACTTC.

This clonotype was counted only a few times. The rearrangement links TRBV3-1 to TRBJ2-5, with a possible D match to TRBD2 (5 bases). CDR1 is LGHDT and CDR2 is YNNKEL in the germline V gene (reference sequence). CDR3 size: 14 residues. The germline V and J ends were trimmed by 5 bases and 5 bases, with 15 bases remaining between them. The CDR3 sequence is CASSSRTSPETQYF. CDR3 coding DNA: TGTGCCAGCAGCTCCCGGACTTCCCCGGAGACCCAGTACTTC.

The chain combines TRBV3-1 with TRBJ2-7; 7 nucleotides match TRBD1. Per germline, CDR1 LGHDT and CDR2 YNNKEL (reference sequence). The J segment lost 0 bases and the V segment lost 0 bases, leaving 5 bases of the junction unmatched. The CDR3 runs to 16 residues. The CDR3 protein is CASSQESRTGSYEQYV. CDR3 nucleotides: TGTGCCAGCAGCCAAGAGAGTCGGACAGGCTCCTACGAGCAGTACGTC.

This chain connects TRBV10-3 to TRBJ2-5, with D perhaps matching TRBD2 (5 bases). Germline V CDR1 and CDR2: ENHRY, SYGVKD. V lost 0 bases and J lost 7, with 9 bases in between. The CDR3 consists of 13 residues. CDR3 coding DNA: TGTGCCATCAGTGAGTCTGGAGGTGGGACCCAGTACTTC. Protein: CAISESGGGTQYF.

The chain uses TRBV5-1 and TRBJ1-5; D gene uncertain. The CDR3 spans 15 residues. V was shortened by 3 bases and J by 3 bases, with 13 bases between the two germline ends. Germline CDR1 reads SGHRS; CDR2 reads YFSETQ. This CDR3 is CASSSWGSTNQPQHF. For the CDR3, the DNA is TGCGCCAGCAGCTCTTGGGGATCAACCAATCAGCCCCAGCATTTT. The whole variable domain, remainder taken from reference TRBV5-1 and TRBJ1-5, is KAGVTQTPRYLIKTRGQQVTLSCSPISGHRSVSWYQQTPGQGLQFLFEYFSETQRNKGNFPGRFSGRQFSNSRSEMNVSTLELGDSALYLCASSSWGSTNQPQHFGDGTRLSIL.

The chain has TRBV24-1 and TRBJ2-5; D uncertain. The CDR3 runs to 16 residues. The germline gives CDR1 KGHDR, CDR2 SFDVKD. V lost 0 bases and J 2 bases, leaving 12 bases between the germline ends. The CDR3 loop is CATSDLGYGQQETQYF. CDR3 coding DNA: TGTGCCACCAGTGATTTGGGGTACGGGCAGCAAGAGACCCAGTACTTC.

V usage is TRBV30 and J usage is TRBJ1-4; 7 bases align to TRBD1. The V gene's germline CDR1 is GTSNPN and CDR2 SVGIG (reference sequence). Trimming at V came to 5 bases and at J to 5 bases, leaving 5 bases not matched to a gene. There are 13 residues in the CDR3. This chain's CDR3 is CAWSGGRNEKLFF. As DNA, the CDR3 is TGTGCCTGGTCAGGGGGGAGGAATGAAAAACTGTTTTTT.

This clonotype appeared a single time. The chain uses TRBV9 and TRBJ2-5, with unresolved D. Germline lookup yields CDR1 SGDLS and CDR2 YYNGEE. The V end lost 3 bases, the J end lost 0 bases, and 9 bases lay between the germline ends. The CDR3 loop spans 14 amino acids. Here the CDR3 DNA reads TGTGCCAGCAGCGGGCGTGGGCACCAAGAGACCCAGTACTTC. Its protein product is CASSGRGHQETQYF.

CDR3 amino acids: CATSFTDSGANVLTF. The DNA for the CDR3 is TGTGCCACCAGCTTTACAGACTCTGGGGCCAACGTCCTGACTTTC. The rearrangement uses TRBV24-1 and TRBJ2-6; no firm D call. CDR1 is KGHDR, CDR2 SFDVKD, per germline. V shed 7 bases and J shed 0 bases, with 9 bases lying between them. CDR3 length: 15 amino acids.

DNA of the CDR3: TGTGCCAGCAGCCCTAGAAGCCCGGGAATGAGTACTGAAGCTTTCTTT. Its translation: CASSPRSPGMSTEAFF. V usage is TRBV7-2 and J usage is TRBJ1-1, with D unresolved. Germline V lookup: CDR1 SGHTA, CDR2 FQGNSA. This CDR3 has 16 amino acids. V lost 5 bases and J lost 5, with 21 bases in between.

The V gene is TRBV19, the J gene TRBJ2-1; D is ambiguous. The CDR3 extends over 17 amino acids. V lost 1 base to trimming and J lost 0 bases, with 13 bases between them. Germline V CDR1 and CDR2: LNHDA, SQIVND (reference sequence). The CDR3 region has the DNA TGTGCCAGTAGTATAGGATCCCCGGCGGCCTCCTACAATGAGCAGTTCTTC. It codes for CASSIGSPAASYNEQFF.

As DNA, the CDR3 is TGCAGTGCCCCACCAGGGGACAGGTTGTACGAGCAGTACTTC. Protein sequence: CSAPPGDRLYEQYF. The chain recombines TRBV20-1 with TRBJ2-7; 8 bases align to TRBD1. The CDR3 covers 14 residues. After removal of 6 bases from V and 4 bases from J, the junction contained 11 bases not matched to a gene. CDR1 and CDR2 from the germline V gene are DFQATT and SNEGSKA (reference sequence).

This chain connects TRBV23-1 to TRBJ1-2, with TRBD1 as a possible D gene (5 bases). TRBV23-1 is recorded as an ORF, its role being uncertain. V dropped 2 bases and J dropped 8 bases, with 12 bases sitting between them. The CDR3 spans 13 residues. CDR3 in DNA: TGCGCCAGCAGTCAACTACAGGTCGGCGGCTACACCTTC. Its translation: CASSQLQVGGYTF.